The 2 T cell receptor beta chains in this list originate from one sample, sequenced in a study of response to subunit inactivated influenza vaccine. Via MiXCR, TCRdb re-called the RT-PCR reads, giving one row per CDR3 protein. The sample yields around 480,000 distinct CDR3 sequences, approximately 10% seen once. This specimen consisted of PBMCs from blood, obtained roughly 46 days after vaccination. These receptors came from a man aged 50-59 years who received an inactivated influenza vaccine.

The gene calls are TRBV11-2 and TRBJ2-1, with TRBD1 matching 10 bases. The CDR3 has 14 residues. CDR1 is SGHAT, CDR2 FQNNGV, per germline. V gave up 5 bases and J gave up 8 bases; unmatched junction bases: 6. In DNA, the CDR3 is TGTGCCAGCAGCCCAGGACAGGGGGTGGATGAGCAGTTCTTC. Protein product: CASSPGQGVDEQFF.

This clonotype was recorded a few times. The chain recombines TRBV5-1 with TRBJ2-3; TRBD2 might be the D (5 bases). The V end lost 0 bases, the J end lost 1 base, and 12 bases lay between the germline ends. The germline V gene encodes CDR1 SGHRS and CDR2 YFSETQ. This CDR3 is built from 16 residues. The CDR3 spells CASSLEENSGTDTQYF. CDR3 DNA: TGCGCCAGCAGCTTGGAGGAGAATAGCGGCACAGATACGCAGTATTTT. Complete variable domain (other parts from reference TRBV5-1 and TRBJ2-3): KAGVTQTPRYLIKTRGQQVTLSCSPISGHRSVSWYQQTPGQGLQFLFEYFSETQRNKGNFPGRFSGRQFSNSRSEMNVSTLELGDSALYLCASSLEENSGTDTQYFGPGTRLTVL.